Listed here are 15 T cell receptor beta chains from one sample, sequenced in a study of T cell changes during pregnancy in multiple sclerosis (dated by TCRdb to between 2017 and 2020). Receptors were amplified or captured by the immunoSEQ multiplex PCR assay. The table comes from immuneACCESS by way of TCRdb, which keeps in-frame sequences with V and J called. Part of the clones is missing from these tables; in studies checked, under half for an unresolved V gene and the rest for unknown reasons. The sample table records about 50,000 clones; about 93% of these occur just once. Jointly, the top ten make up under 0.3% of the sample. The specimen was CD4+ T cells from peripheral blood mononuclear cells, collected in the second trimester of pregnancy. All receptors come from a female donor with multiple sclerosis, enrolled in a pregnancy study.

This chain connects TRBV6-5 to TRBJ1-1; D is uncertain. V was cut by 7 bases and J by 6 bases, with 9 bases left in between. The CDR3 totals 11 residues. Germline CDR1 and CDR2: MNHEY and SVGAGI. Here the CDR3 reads CASISMAEAFF. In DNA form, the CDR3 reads TGTGCCAGCATTTCTATGGCTGAAGCTTTCTTT.

The CDR3 region has the DNA TGTGCCAGCAGCTTGGAGTTGGCAGGGGAGATTCGATTCACTGAAGCTTTCTTT. It codes for CASSLELAGEIRFTEAFF. The chain carries TRBV5-6 and TRBJ1-1; maybe TRBD1 (6 bases). CDR3 length: 18 amino acids. Germline loops: CDR1 SGHDT, CDR2 YYEEEE. The V gene lost 0 bases and the J gene lost 4 bases, with 22 bases spanning the gap.

The CDR3 is CASSPPTGAPDTEAFF. CDR3 DNA sequence: TGTGCCAGCTCACCACCTACAGGGGCGCCGGACACTGAAGCTTTCTTT. The chain uses TRBV18 and TRBJ1-1, with 7 bases lining up with TRBD1. CDR3 length equals 16 residues. With V trimmed by 0 bases and J by 3 bases, 7 bases remained unmatched. CDR1 and CDR2 (germline): KGHSH, LQKENI.

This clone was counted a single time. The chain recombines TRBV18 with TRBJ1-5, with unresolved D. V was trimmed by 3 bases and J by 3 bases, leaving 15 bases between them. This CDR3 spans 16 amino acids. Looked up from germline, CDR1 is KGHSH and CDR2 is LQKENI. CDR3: CASSPYSDPTNQPQHF. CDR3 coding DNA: TGTGCCAGCTCACCCTACAGTGACCCCACCAATCAGCCCCAGCATTTT.

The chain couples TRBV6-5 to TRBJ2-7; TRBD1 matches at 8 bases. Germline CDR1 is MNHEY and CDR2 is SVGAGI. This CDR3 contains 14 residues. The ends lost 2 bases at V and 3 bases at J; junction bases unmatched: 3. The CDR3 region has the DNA TGTGCCAGCAGTTACCGAGACAGGGGCTACGAGCAGTACTTC. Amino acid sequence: CASSYRDRGYEQYF.

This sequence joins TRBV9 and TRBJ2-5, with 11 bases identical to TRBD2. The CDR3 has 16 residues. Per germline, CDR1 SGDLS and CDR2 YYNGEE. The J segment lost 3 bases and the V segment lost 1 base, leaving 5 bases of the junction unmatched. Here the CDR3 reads CASSVRPSGGKETQYF. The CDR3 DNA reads TGTGCCAGCAGCGTACGGCCTAGCGGGGGGAAAGAGACCCAGTACTTC.

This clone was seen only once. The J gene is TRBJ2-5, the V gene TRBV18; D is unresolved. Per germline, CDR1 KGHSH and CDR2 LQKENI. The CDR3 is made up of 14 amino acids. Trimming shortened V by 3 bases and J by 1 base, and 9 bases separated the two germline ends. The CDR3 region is CASSPRLAQETQYF. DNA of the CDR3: TGTGCCAGCTCACCCCGACTTGCCCAAGAGACCCAGTACTTC.

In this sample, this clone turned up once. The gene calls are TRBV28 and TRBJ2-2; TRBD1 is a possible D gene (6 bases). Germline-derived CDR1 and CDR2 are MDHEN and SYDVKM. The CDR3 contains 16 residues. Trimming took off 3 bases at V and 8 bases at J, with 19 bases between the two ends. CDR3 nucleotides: TGTGCCAGCAGTTTCGTTCCCCAGGGGCGAGAAGGGGAGCTGTTTTTT. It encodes CASSFVPQGREGELFF.

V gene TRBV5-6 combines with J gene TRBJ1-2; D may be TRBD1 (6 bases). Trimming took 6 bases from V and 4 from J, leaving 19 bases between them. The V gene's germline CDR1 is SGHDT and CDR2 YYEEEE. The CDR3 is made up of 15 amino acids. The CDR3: CASNSLGASTYGYTF. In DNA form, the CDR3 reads TGTGCCAGCAACTCCCTGGGGGCTTCAACCTATGGCTACACCTTC.

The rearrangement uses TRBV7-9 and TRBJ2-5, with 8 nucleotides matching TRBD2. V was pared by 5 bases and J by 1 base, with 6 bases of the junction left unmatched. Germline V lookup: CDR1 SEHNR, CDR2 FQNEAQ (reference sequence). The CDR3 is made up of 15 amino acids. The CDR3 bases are TGTGCCAGCAGCCCTCGTCGGGGGGGCCAAGAGACCCAGTACTTC. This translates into CASSPRRGGQETQYF. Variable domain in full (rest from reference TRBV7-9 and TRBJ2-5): DTGVSQNPRHKITKRGQNVTFRCDPISEHNRLYWYRQTLGQGPEFLTYFQNEAQLEKSRLLSDRFSAERPKGSFSTLEIQRTEQGDSAMYLCASSPRRGGQETQYFGPGTRLLVL.

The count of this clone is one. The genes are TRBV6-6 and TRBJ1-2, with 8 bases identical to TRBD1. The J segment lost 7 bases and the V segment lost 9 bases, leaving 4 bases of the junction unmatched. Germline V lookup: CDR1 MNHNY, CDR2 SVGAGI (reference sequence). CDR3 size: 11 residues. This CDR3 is CARLDRAGYTF. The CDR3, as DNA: TGTGCCAGATTGGACAGGGCTGGCTACACCTTC.

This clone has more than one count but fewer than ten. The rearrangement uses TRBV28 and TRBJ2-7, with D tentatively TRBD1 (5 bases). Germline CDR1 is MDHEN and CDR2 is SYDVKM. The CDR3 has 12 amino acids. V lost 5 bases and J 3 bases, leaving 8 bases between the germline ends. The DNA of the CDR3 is TGTGCCAGCAGTAGGGGAAGCTACGAGCAGTACTTC. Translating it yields CASSRGSYEQYF.

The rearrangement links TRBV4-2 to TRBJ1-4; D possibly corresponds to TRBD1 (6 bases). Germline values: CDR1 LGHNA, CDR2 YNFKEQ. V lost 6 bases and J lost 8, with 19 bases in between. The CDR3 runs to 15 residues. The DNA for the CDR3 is TGTGCCAGCAGACCTTTGGGGGCCTTGAGAGAAAAACTGTTTTTT. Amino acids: CASRPLGALREKLFF.

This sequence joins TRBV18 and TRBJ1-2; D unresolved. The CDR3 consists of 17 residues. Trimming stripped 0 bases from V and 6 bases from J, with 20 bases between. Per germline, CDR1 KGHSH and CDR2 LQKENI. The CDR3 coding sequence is TGTGCCAGCTCACCACCCGGGGAGGGTATGATGTTTCATGGCTACACCTTC. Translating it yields CASSPPGEGMMFHGYTF.

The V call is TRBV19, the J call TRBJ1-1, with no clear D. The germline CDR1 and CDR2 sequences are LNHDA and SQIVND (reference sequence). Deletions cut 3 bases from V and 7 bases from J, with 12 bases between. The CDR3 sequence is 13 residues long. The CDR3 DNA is TGTGCCAGTAGTATGGATTGGGCCGGTGAAGCTTTCTTT. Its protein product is CASSMDWAGEAFF.